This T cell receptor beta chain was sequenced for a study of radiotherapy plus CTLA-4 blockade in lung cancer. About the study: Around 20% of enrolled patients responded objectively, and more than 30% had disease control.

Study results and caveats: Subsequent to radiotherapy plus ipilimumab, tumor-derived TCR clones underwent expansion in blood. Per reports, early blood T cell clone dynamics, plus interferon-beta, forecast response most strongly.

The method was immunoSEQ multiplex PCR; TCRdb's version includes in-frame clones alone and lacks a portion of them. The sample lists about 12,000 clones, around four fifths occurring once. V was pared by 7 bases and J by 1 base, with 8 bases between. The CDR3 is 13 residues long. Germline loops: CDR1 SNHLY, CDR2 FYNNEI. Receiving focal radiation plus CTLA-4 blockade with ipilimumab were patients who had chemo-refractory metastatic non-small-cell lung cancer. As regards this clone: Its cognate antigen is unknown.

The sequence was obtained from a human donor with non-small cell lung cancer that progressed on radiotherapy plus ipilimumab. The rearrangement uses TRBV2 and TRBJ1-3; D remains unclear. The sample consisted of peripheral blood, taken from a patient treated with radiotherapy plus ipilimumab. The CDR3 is CASNLVSGNTIYF. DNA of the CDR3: TGTGCCAGCAATCTTGTTTCTGGAAACACCATATATTTT.